This TCR beta chain was identified in a study of T cell repertoires in cytomegalovirus infection. Overall study context: A matching HLA type, together with CMV infection, was signaled by public TCR beta signatures.

This clonotype occurred many times. Its antigen remains unknown. V dropped 2 bases and J dropped 5 bases, with 9 bases sitting between them. The CDR3 is made up of 14 amino acids. Using its own MiXCR run on the reads, TCRdb lists one record per CDR3 protein. The sample contains hundreds of thousands of distinct CDR3 sequences, approximately 10% of which appear only once. Study results and limitations: Dominant in the ex vivo response were TCR beta clonotypes restricted by HLA-C and specific for CMV. People with CMV and the relevant HLA were identified by cumulative public TCR beta family frequency.

This sequence joins TRBV12-3 or TRBV12-4 and TRBJ1-4; D may be TRBD1 (5 bases). The TCR originated in a human donor in good health (CMV status not recorded). Some clones in this sample may be carry-over from other donors' samples. The source material was PBMCs. Here the CDR3 reads CASSLNRLNEKLFF. The DNA of the CDR3 is TGTGCCAGCAGTTTAAACAGGTTAAATGAAAAACTGTTTTTT.